Presented here are 21 T cell receptor beta chains from one specimen sequenced in a study of shared clonotypes between healthy human individuals. TCRdb's table, derived via immunoSEQ multiplex PCR, lists solely in-frame clones and lacks some. The sample has roughly 490,000 clones, 70% to 80% seen once. Sequencing input: PBMCs. These receptors were collected from a woman between 40 and 50 years old in good health. Some clones in this sample may be carry-over from other donors' samples.

J is TRBJ2-7 and V is TRBV19; D not resolved. The ends were cut back, 1 base at V and 3 bases at J, with 7 bases in the middle. The germline V gene encodes CDR1 LNHDA and CDR2 SQIVND (reference sequence). The length of the CDR3 is 13 residues. The CDR3 nucleotides are TGTGCCAGTAGTATAGGGGTAGACTACGAGCAGTACTTC. Translating it yields CASSIGVDYEQYF.

This clone was counted only a few times. The junction differs from germline at one of its ends, possibly a read error. V is TRBV28 and J is TRBJ2-7, with TRBD1 identical over 8 bases. The CDR3 loop spans 11 amino acids. Germline values: CDR1 MDHEN, CDR2 SYDVKM. The CDR3 nucleotides are TGTGCCAGCAGTTCTAGGACAGGGAGGTCCTTC. Encoded protein: CASSSRTGRSF.

V is TRBV6-5 and J is TRBJ1-1; D might be TRBD1 (6 bases). The CDR3 runs 14 residues. Germline V gene sequence: CDR1 MNHEY, CDR2 SVGAGI. With 4 bases removed from V and 2 bases from J, the gap between germline ends came to 11 bases. The CDR3 coding sequence is TGTGCCAGCAGTTTGGGGGGGGCAAACACTGAAGCTTTCTTT. It encodes CASSLGGANTEAFF.

DNA of the CDR3: TGTGCCTGGAGGGAATGGACAGGGGGCTACACTGAAGCTTTCTTT. Translated, it gives CAWREWTGGYTEAFF. The V call is TRBV30, the J call TRBJ1-1; 11 positions match TRBD1. This CDR3 is built from 15 residues. Germline loops: CDR1 GTSNPN, CDR2 SVGIG (reference sequence). Trimming removed 3 bases from V and 3 bases from J; junction bases left unmatched: 6.

V is TRBV7-2 and J is TRBJ1-5; 8 bases match TRBD1. V was clipped by 5 bases and J by 5 bases; unmatched bases: 8. The length of the CDR3 is 15 residues. The germline V gene has CDR1 SGHTA and CDR2 FQGNSA. CDR3 loop: CASSVTGGTDQPQHF. CDR3 in DNA: TGTGCCAGCAGCGTAACAGGGGGGACCGATCAGCCCCAGCATTTT.

This clone was seen just once. The rearrangement joins TRBV10-2 to TRBJ1-5, with D possibly matching TRBD1 (6 bases). Germline values: CDR1 WSHSY, CDR2 SAAADI. This CDR3 has 13 amino acids. V was cut by 7 bases and J by 3 bases, with 10 bases left in between. CDR3 nucleotides: TGCGCCAGCAACGACAGGCACAATCAGCCCCAGCATTTT. Protein product: CASNDRHNQPQHF.

This chain links TRBV7-2 with TRBJ2-3; 7 bases map to TRBD1. Unmatched junction bases numbered 2, after V lost 5 bases and J lost 0 bases. Per germline, CDR1 SGHTA and CDR2 FQGNSA. CDR3 length: 14 residues. The DNA of the CDR3 is TGTGCCAGCAGCCTGGGACAGAGCACAGATACGCAGTATTTT. This sequence encodes CASSLGQSTDTQYF.

V gene TRBV7-8 combines with J gene TRBJ2-1; no firm D call. This CDR3 spans 15 amino acids. V was clipped by 3 bases and J by 0 bases, with 9 bases between them. Per the germline V gene, CDR1 is SGHVS and CDR2 is FQNEAQ. The CDR3 DNA reads as TGTGCCAGCAGCTTGCGGCAAAGCTCCTACAATGAGCAGTTCTTC. It encodes CASSLRQSSYNEQFF.

This clone was observed many times. The chain joins TRBV6-1 to TRBJ2-4; 7 bases line up with TRBD1. The CDR3 is 16 residues long. V was pared by 3 bases and J by 1 base, with 6 bases of the junction left unmatched. Germline CDR1 and CDR2: MNHNS and SASEGT. CDR3 residues: CASSEQGEGAKNIQYF. The CDR3, as DNA: TGTGCCAGCAGTGAGCAGGGGGAAGGGGCCAAAAACATTCAGTACTTC.

This chain uses TRBV7-6 with TRBJ1-1; D gene uncertain. This CDR3 spans 15 amino acids. V was shortened by 0 bases and J by 1 base, with 9 bases between the two germline ends. Germline CDR1 is SGHVS and CDR2 is FNYEAQ. CDR3 sequence reads: CASSLARVGNTEAFF. CDR3 nucleotide sequence: TGTGCCAGCAGCTTAGCTAGGGTGGGGAACACTGAAGCTTTCTTT.

For this clone: The same CDR3 also results from other DNA sequences found in this sample. The chain employs TRBV6-5 and TRBJ1-1; 10 bases are shared with TRBD1. This CDR3 contains 13 residues. Trimming took 6 bases from V and 4 from J; bases not matched to a gene: 2. Germline V gene sequence: CDR1 MNHEY, CDR2 SVGAGI. For the CDR3, the DNA is TGTGCCAGCAGCCGGGACAGGGGCACTGAAGCTTTCTTT. This translates into CASSRDRGTEAFF.

There are a few counts of this clone. The gene calls are TRBV28 and TRBJ1-5; maybe TRBD1 (5 bases). The ends were cut back, 11 bases at V and 2 bases at J, with 19 bases in the middle. This CDR3 spans 15 amino acids. CDR1 is MDHEN and CDR2 is SYDVKM in the germline V gene. CDR3 nucleotides: TGTGCCTCCGACTCCAGGGCTGGGGGCAATCAGCCCCAGCATTTT. Its translation: CASDSRAGGNQPQHF.

The J gene is TRBJ2-7, the V gene TRBV19; TRBD1 agrees at 10 bases. Unmatched junction bases numbered 17, after V lost 1 base and J lost 2 bases. In germline, CDR1 is LNHDA, CDR2 SQIVND (reference sequence). The CDR3 sequence is 20 residues long. This CDR3 reads CASSIALTKLGQGRTYEQYF. The CDR3 DNA reads TGTGCCAGTAGTATAGCCCTGACTAAATTGGGACAGGGGCGTACCTACGAGCAGTACTTC. The whole variable domain, filled in from reference TRBV19 and TRBJ2-7, reads DGGITQSPKYLFRKEGQNVTLSCEQNLNHDAMYWYRQDPGQGLRLIYYSQIVNDFQKGDIAEGYSVSREKKESFPLTVTSAQKNPTAFYLCASSIALTKLGQGRTYEQYFGPGTRLTVT.

This rearrangement joins TRBV5-1 to TRBJ2-1, with 10 nucleotides matching TRBD2. Germline trimming cut 0 bases from V and 5 bases from J; bases unmatched to any gene: 8. CDR1 and CDR2 from the germline V gene are SGHRS and YFSETQ. The CDR3 has 17 amino acids. The chain's CDR3 is CASSLGGLAFNNNEQFF. CDR3 coding DNA: TGCGCCAGCAGCTTGGGGGGACTAGCGTTTAACAACAATGAGCAGTTCTTC. Looking up the rest from reference TRBV5-1 and TRBJ2-1 gives the full variable domain: KAGVTQTPRYLIKTRGQQVTLSCSPISGHRSVSWYQQTPGQGLQFLFEYFSETQRNKGNFPGRFSGRQFSNSRSEMNVSTLELGDSALYLCASSLGGLAFNNNEQFFGPGTRLTVL.

A few counts support this clone. V and J are TRBV5-5 and TRBJ2-7; D is perhaps TRBD1 or TRBD2 (5 bases each). This CDR3 comprises 14 residues. Trimming pared 5 bases from V and 4 bases from J, leaving 16 bases between. Germline CDR1 is SGHKS and CDR2 is YYEKEE (reference sequence). In nucleotides, the CDR3 is TGTGCCAGCAGACATAGGGACCCTTATTACGAGCAGTACTTC. Translating gives CASRHRDPYYEQYF.

The CDR3 spells CASSLASTGGTGEQYF. The CDR3 DNA follows: TGTGCCAGCAGCTTAGCTTCGACAGGGGGAACAGGGGAGCAGTACTTC. The rearrangement joins TRBV7-8 to TRBJ2-7; 9 bases are a match to TRBD1. This CDR3 comprises 16 residues. With 0 bases clipped from V and 7 bases from J, the junction kept 10 bases outside the gene matches. Germline assignment: CDR1 SGHVS and CDR2 FQNEAQ.

V and J are TRBV7-3 and TRBJ1-3, with D unclear. This CDR3 contains 15 residues. Germline V CDR1 and CDR2: SGHTA, FQGTGA. Deletions cut 4 bases from V and 0 bases from J, with 10 bases between. CDR3 in DNA: TGTGCCAGCAGCTCAAACCACGGCTCTGGAAACACCATATATTTT. This codes for CASSSNHGSGNTIYF. The full variable domain, in which reference TRBV7-3 and TRBJ1-3 provide the parts outside the CDR3, is GAGVSQTPSNKVTEKGKYVELRCDPISGHTALYWYRQSLGQGPEFLIYFQGTGAADDSGLPNDRFFAVRPEGSVSTLKIQRTERGDSAVYLCASSSNHGSGNTIYFGEGSWLTVV.

The chain recombines TRBV6-1 with TRBJ2-3; D uncertain. The CDR3 runs to 13 residues. With 2 bases removed from V and 6 bases from J, the gap between germline ends came to 9 bases. The germline V gene has CDR1 MNHNS and CDR2 SASEGT. As DNA, the CDR3 is TGTGCCAGCAGTGAAACCCTCGGCGATACGCAGTATTTT. Protein product: CASSETLGDTQYF.

Many counts were recorded for this clone. The V call is TRBV5-1, the J call TRBJ2-6; D unresolved. The CDR3 is 14 amino acids. From germline, CDR1 is SGHRS and CDR2 YFSETQ. V was clipped by 9 bases and J by 1 base, with 11 bases between them. Here the CDR3 DNA reads TGCGCCACCACTGAGAGGTCTGGGGCCAACGTCCTGACTTTC. Its protein product is CATTERSGANVLTF. The variable domain in full, completed from reference TRBV5-1 and TRBJ2-6, reads KAGVTQTPRYLIKTRGQQVTLSCSPISGHRSVSWYQQTPGQGLQFLFEYFSETQRNKGNFPGRFSGRQFSNSRSEMNVSTLELGDSALYLCATTERSGANVLTFGAGSRLTVL.

V is TRBV2 and J is TRBJ2-1, with 12 bases aligning to TRBD2. CDR3 size: 17 residues. Germline CDR1 is SNHLY and CDR2 is FYNNEI. Trimming removed 6 bases from V and 7 bases from J; junction bases left unmatched: 13. In DNA, the CDR3 is TGTGCCAGCAGCCATCGGACTAGCGGGACGTTAGGGAATGAGCAGTTCTTC. This gives the protein CASSHRTSGTLGNEQFF.

This chain uses TRBV29-1 with TRBJ2-2; the D gene could be TRBD1 or TRBD2 (5 bases each). The germline V and J ends were trimmed by 6 bases and 7 bases, with 15 bases remaining between them. Germline assignment: CDR1 SQVTM and CDR2 ANQGSEA. The CDR3 covers 13 residues. Here the CDR3 DNA reads TGCAGCGTCACGGGGACGGGCGGCGGGGAGCTGTTTTTT. Protein product: CSVTGTGGGELFF.